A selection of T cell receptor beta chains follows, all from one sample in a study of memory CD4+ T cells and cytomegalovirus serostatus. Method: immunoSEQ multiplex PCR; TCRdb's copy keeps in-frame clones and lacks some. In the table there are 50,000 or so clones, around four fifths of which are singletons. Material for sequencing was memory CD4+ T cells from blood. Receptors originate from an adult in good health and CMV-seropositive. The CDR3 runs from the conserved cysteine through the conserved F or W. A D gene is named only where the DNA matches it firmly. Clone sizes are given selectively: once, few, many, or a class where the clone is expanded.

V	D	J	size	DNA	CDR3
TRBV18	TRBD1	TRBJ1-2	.	TGTGCCAGCTCACCACCGGGACAGGGAAGCTACACCTTC	CASSPPGQGSYTF
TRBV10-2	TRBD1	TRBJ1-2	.	TGCGCCAGCAGTGAAAGAGGGGGCGGCTATGGCTACACCTTC	CASSERGGGYGYTF
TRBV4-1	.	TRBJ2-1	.	TGCGCCAGCAGCCAACGAGCATCGGGACTGCTCTGGAATGAGCAGTTCTTC	CASSQRASGLLWNEQFF
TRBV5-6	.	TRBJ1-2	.	TGTGCCAGCAGCCCCTTAGGACAGATCCTTATTTATGGCTACACCTTC	CASSPLGQILIYGYTF
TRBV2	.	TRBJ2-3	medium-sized	TGTGCCACCGCGGGTGACGGGAGAACCACAGATACGCAGTATTTT	CATAGDGRTTDTQYF
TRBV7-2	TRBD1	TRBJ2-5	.	TGTGCCAGCAGCGCCGGGACAGCCAGGTACCAAGAGACCCAGTACTTC	CASSAGTARYQETQYF
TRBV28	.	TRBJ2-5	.	TGTGCCAGTAGTTCTCCCGGGACGGTGTTCCAAGAGACCCAGTACTTC	CASSSPGTVFQETQYF
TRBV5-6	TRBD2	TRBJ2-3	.	TGTGCCAGCAGCTTGGGGACTAGCGGGGGAGATACGCAGTATTTT	CASSLGTSGGDTQYF
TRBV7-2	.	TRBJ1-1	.	TGTGCCAGCAGCTTATCCGGGACATCAGCTTTCTTT	CASSLSGTSAFF
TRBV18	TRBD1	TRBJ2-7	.	TGTGCCAGCTCACGTGGACAGGGGGTAGACGAGCAGTACTTC	CASSRGQGVDEQYF
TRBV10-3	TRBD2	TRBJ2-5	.	TGTGCCATCGCTCTAGGACTAGCGGGAAGCCCTGGCAAAGAGACCCAGTACTTC	CAIALGLAGSPGKETQYF
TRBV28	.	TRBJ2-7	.	TGTGCCAGCAGTTTTCGGCCGAAGGTCTACGAGCAGTACTTC	CASSFRPKVYEQYF
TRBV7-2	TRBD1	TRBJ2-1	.	TGTGCCAGCAGCTTCGGGACAGGGGAGGGCGAGCAGTTCTTC	CASSFGTGEGEQFF
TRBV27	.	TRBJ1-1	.	TGTGCCAGTCAGACAACTTGGGACACAAAGGGGACTGAAGCTTTCTTT	CASQTTWDTKGTEAFF
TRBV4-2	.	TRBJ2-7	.	TGTGCCAGCAGCCACCAAAGGTCCTACGAGCAGTACTTC	CASSHQRSYEQYF
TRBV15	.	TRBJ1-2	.	TGTGCCACCAGCAGAGAGATAACAGGAGACAGAGGCTACACCTTC	CATSREITGDRGYTF
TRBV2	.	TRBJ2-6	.	TGTGCCAGCAGCGGACAACCCTCTGGGGCCAACGTCCTGACTTTC	CASSGQPSGANVLTF
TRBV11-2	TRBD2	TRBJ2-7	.	TGTGCCAGCAGCTTAGATTTAGCGGGAGGCGAGGACGAGCAGTACTTC	CASSLDLAGGEDEQYF
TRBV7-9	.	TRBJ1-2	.	TGTGCCAGCAGCTCGCCCGAGGGACGTGGCTACACCTTC	CASSSPEGRGYTF
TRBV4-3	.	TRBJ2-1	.	TGCGCCAGCAGCCAAGATGGCAGAGCCACAAATGAGCAGTTCTTC	CASSQDGRATNEQFF
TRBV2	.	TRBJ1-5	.	TGTGCCAGCAGTCCAGAAGCAGGGCGCAATCAGCCCCAGCATTTT	CASSPEAGRNQPQHF
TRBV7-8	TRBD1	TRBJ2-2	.	TGTGCCAGCAGCTTAGGGGTTTTAGAGGGGACAGGGGGTTACACCGGGGAGCTGTTTTTT	CASSLGVLEGTGGYTGELFF
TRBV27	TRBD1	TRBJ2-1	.	TGTGCCAGCAGTTCAAACAGGGGATCGGGATACAATGAGCAGTTCTTC	CASSSNRGSGYNEQFF
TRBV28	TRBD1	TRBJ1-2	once	TGTGCCAGCAGAACCGGGACAGGGACCTATGGCTACACCTTC	CASRTGTGTYGYTF
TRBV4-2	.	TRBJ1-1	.	TGTGCCAGCAGCCAAGATTCGGAGGCAGGGACAGCTTTCTTT	CASSQDSEAGTAFF
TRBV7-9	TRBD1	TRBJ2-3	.	TGTGCCAGCACCACTCTGACAGGGGGTGGCACAGATACGCAGTATTTT	CASTTLTGGGTDTQYF
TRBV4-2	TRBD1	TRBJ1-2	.	TGTGCCAGCAGCCGGGACAGGGAGGAAGGCTACACCTTC	CASSRDREEGYTF
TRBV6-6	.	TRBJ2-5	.	TGTGCCAGCACTTCAGGGGGGGAGACCCAGTACTTC	CASTSGGETQYF
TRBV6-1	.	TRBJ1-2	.	TGTGCCGCGAGACGGGAAAACTATGGCTACACCTTC	CAARRENYGYTF
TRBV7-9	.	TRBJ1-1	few	TGTGCCAGCAGCCTACAGGGTTACGCTGAAGCTTTCTTT	CASSLQGYAEAFF
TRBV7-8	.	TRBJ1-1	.	TGTGCCAGCAGCTTAGATGGCAGGCTCATGAACACTGAAGCTTTCTTT	CASSLDGRLMNTEAFF
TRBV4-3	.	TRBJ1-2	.	TGCGCCAGCAGCCAAGAACCGACCGGAGGGCAGGGTCGGAGTGGCTACACCTTC	CASSQEPTGGQGRSGYTF
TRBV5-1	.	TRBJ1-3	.	TGCGCCAGCAGCTTGGACGGGAGCTCTGGAAACACCATATATTTT	CASSLDGSSGNTIYF
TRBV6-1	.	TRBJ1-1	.	TGTGCCAGCAGTGAACAGGGGTACACTGAAGCTTTCTTT	CASSEQGYTEAFF
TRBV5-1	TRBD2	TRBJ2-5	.	TGCGCCAGCAGCCGCCGGACTAGCGCTCAAGAGACCCAGTACTTC	CASSRRTSAQETQYF
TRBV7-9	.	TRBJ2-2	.	TGTGCCAGCAGGGACAGTAACACCGGGGAGCTGTTTTTT	CASRDSNTGELFF
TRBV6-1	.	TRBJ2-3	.	TGTGCCAGCACTCTACAGGGTACTAGCACAGATACGCAGTATTTT	CASTLQGTSTDTQYF